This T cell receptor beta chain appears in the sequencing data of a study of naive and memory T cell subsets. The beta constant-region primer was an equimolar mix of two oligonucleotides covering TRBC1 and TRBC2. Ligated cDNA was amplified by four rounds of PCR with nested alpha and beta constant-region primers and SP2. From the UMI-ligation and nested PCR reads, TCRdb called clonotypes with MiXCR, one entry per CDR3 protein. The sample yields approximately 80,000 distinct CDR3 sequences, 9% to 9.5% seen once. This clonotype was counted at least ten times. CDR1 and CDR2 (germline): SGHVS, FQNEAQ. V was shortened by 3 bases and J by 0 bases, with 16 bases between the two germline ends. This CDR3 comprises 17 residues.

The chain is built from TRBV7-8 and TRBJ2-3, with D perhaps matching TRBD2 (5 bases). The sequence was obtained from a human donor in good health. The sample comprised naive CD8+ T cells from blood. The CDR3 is CASSLGSRVTSTDTQYF. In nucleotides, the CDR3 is TGTGCCAGCAGCTTGGGTTCGCGGGTCACTAGCACAGATACGCAGTATTTT.